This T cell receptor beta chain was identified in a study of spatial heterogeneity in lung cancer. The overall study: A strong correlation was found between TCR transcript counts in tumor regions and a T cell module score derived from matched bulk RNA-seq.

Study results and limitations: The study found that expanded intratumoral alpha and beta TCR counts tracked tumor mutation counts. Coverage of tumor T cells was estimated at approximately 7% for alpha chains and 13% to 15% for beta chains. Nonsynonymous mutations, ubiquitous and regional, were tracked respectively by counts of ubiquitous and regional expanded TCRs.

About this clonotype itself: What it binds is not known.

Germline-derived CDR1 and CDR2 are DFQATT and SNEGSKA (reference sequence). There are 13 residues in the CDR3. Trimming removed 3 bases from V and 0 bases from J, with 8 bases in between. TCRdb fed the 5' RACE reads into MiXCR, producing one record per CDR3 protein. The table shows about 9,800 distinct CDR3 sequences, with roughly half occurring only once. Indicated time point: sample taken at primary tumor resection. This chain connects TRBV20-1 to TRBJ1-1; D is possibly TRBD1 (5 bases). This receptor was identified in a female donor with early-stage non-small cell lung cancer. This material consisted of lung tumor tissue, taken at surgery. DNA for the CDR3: TGCAGTGCTAGGGGGGAGATGAACACTGAAGCTTTCTTT. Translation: CSARGEMNTEAFF.